The 27 T cell receptor beta chains listed next were all sequenced from one sample in a study of beta chain features in type 1 diabetes. Every bit of the isolated RNA underwent reverse transcription, so sequencing read expressed TCRB transcripts. Generated by immunoSEQ multiplex PCR, the TCRdb table keeps only in-frame clones and is missing some. The data show 900,000 or so clones, 15% to 20% seen once. The sequenced material came from naive CD4+ T cells from blood. These receptors came from a woman in her late teens or twenties in good health.

The chain combines TRBV19 with TRBJ2-7; D remains unclear. This CDR3 is built from 13 residues. Germline V gene data show CDR1 as LNHDA and CDR2 as SQIVND (reference sequence). Between the trimmed V and J ends, which lost 3 bases and 2 bases, there was a span of 8 bases. The CDR3 DNA reads as TGTGCCAGTAGTATCCGTGCAACCTACGAGCAGTACTTC. Protein sequence: CASSIRATYEQYF.

This clone has a handful of counts. One end of the junction is discordant with germline, which a read error may explain. The V call is TRBV6-5, the J call TRBJ1-2; TRBD1 matches 8 bases. The CDR3 is 11 amino acids. From germline, CDR1 is MNHEY and CDR2 SVGAGI. The CDR3 protein is CAISDRGGYTF. CDR3 DNA sequence: TGTGCCATCAGTGACAGGGGTGGCTACACCTTC.

This chain connects TRBV27 to TRBJ1-1, with 9 bases identical to TRBD1. Germline V gene data show CDR1 as MNHEY and CDR2 as SMNVEV (reference sequence). This CDR3 comprises 14 residues. V shed 4 bases, J shed 4 bases, and the junction held 4 bases outside the gene matches. For the CDR3, the DNA is TGTGCCAGCAGTTGGACAGGGGTTGGCACTGAAGCTTTCTTT. It specifies CASSWTGVGTEAFF.

The chain couples TRBV5-1 to TRBJ2-7; TRBD2 might be the D (5 bases). Germline V CDR1 and CDR2: SGHRS, YFSETQ. Trimming removed 3 bases from V and 1 base from J, with 14 bases in between. This CDR3 contains 15 residues. For the CDR3, the DNA is TGCGCCAGCAGCTCTAGCCCCCGGCGGTCCTACGAGCAGTACTTC. Translation gives CASSSSPRRSYEQYF.

This sequence joins TRBV10-3 and TRBJ2-7; 15 bases agree with TRBD2. The CDR3 runs 19 residues. The germline gives CDR1 ENHRY, CDR2 SYGVKD. Germline trimming cut 0 bases from V and 2 bases from J; bases unmatched to any gene: 8. Written as DNA, the CDR3 is TGTGCCATCAGTGAGTCCTGGACTAGCGGGAGGGCGGGACCCTACGAGCAGTACTTC. The encoded protein is CAISESWTSGRAGPYEQYF.

V is TRBV7-3 and J is TRBJ2-2, with 11 bases that match TRBD2. The CDR3 length is 15 residues. Per the germline V gene, CDR1 is SGHTA and CDR2 is FQGTGA. V lost 4 bases, J lost 6 bases, and 4 bases stayed unmatched. The CDR3 bases are TGTGCCAGCAGCTCCCTGACTAGCGGGGCCGGGGAGCTGTTTTTT. Translated: CASSSLTSGAGELFF.

This clone came up a few times. The chain has TRBV13 and TRBJ1-1; 10 nucleotides align to TRBD1. The V and J ends lost 8 bases and 1 base, in that order; junction bases with no gene match: 10. This CDR3 is 16 amino acids long. Germline CDR1 PRHDT, CDR2 FYEKMQ (reference sequence). The CDR3 sequence: CASPRGQGPWNTEAFF. CDR3 coding DNA: TGTGCCAGCCCAAGGGGACAGGGGCCATGGAACACTGAAGCTTTCTTT.

This chain links TRBV11-2 with TRBJ2-7; the D gene could be TRBD1 or TRBD2 (5 bases each). The CDR3 sequence is 12 residues long. The V gene's germline CDR1 is SGHAT and CDR2 FQNNGV. Trimming stripped 2 bases from V and 7 bases from J, with 9 bases between. For the CDR3, the DNA is TGTGCCAGCAGCTTATTCTGGGGGGAGCAGTACTTC. This translates into CASSLFWGEQYF.

The V gene is TRBV4-2, the J gene TRBJ2-7; TRBD2 might be the D (7 bases). In germline, CDR1 is LGHNA, CDR2 YNFKEQ. The CDR3 is made up of 16 amino acids. The germline V and J ends were trimmed by 1 base and 6 bases, with 19 bases remaining between them. CDR3 nucleotide sequence: TGTGCCAGCAGCCAAGTATTGACTAGGGGGGGCCGCGAGCAGTACTTC. Its translation: CASSQVLTRGGREQYF.

This clone was counted between two and nine times. The rearrangement links TRBV7-2 to TRBJ1-1; weak D call: TRBD1 (6 bases). Germline CDR1 is SGHTA and CDR2 is FQGNSA. The CDR3 spans 15 residues. V was trimmed by 3 bases and J by 2 bases, leaving 13 bases between them. The CDR3 DNA sequence: TGTGCCAGCAGCTTCCCTCGAGGGGGAAACACTGAAGCTTTCTTT. This gives the protein CASSFPRGGNTEAFF.

The chain joins TRBV7-2 to TRBJ2-1; 9 bases are a match to TRBD2. V was clipped by 1 base and J by 6 bases; unmatched bases: 10. The CDR3 has 17 residues. Germline V gene sequence: CDR1 SGHTA, CDR2 FQGNSA. CDR3 loop: CASSLGWVAGAGNEQFF. Written as DNA, the CDR3 is TGTGCCAGCAGCTTAGGGTGGGTAGCGGGAGCAGGCAATGAGCAGTTCTTC. The full variable domain, in which reference TRBV7-2 and TRBJ2-1 provide the parts outside the CDR3, is GAGVSQSPSNKVTEKGKDVELRCDPISGHTALYWYRQSLGQGLEFLIYFQGNSAPDKSGLPSDRFSAERTGGSVSTLTIQRTQQEDSAVYLCASSLGWVAGAGNEQFFGPGTRLTVL.

This chain joins TRBV4-2 and TRBJ2-5, with 12 bases lining up with TRBD2. Germline V gene sequence: CDR1 LGHNA, CDR2 YNFKEQ. Unmatched junction bases numbered 9, after V lost 2 bases and J lost 11 bases. There are 15 residues in the CDR3. The CDR3 bases are TGTGCCAGCAGCCAAACGGGGACTAGCGGGCGTGAGCAGTACTTC. Its translation is CASSQTGTSGREQYF.

The chain is built from TRBV28 and TRBJ1-1; unclear D gene. The V and J ends lost 0 bases and 1 base respectively, with 6 bases between them. The CDR3 is 14 residues long. Germline CDR1 reads MDHEN; CDR2 reads SYDVKM. The CDR3 sequence: CASSLWNANTEAFF. For the CDR3, the DNA is TGTGCCAGCAGTTTATGGAATGCGAACACTGAAGCTTTCTTT.

The genes are TRBV6-5 and TRBJ1-1, with a possible D match to TRBD1 (6 bases). Germline V lookup: CDR1 MNHEY, CDR2 SVGAGI. The ends were cut back, 6 bases at V and 1 base at J, with 12 bases in the middle. The CDR3 runs 14 residues. As DNA, the CDR3 is TGTGCCAGCAGAAACAGGGTTTGGAACACTGAAGCTTTCTTT. It encodes CASRNRVWNTEAFF.

CDR3 nucleotide sequence: TGTGCCAGCAGCCCCGATGGGGGGACCGGGACCCAGTACTTC. Translating it yields CASSPDGGTGTQYF. The chain links TRBV7-2 to TRBJ2-5, with D maybe TRBD2 (6 bases). In germline, CDR1 is SGHTA, CDR2 FQGNSA. V was trimmed by 5 bases and J by 7 bases, leaving 17 bases between them. The CDR3 has 14 amino acids. Full variable domain (remainder filled in from reference TRBV7-2 and TRBJ2-5): GAGVSQSPSNKVTEKGKDVELRCDPISGHTALYWYRQSLGQGLEFLIYFQGNSAPDKSGLPSDRFSAERTGGSVSTLTIQRTQQEDSAVYLCASSPDGGTGTQYFGPGTRLLVL.

The J gene is TRBJ2-5, the V gene TRBV9, with TRBD2 identical over 12 bases. V gave up 3 bases and J gave up 5 bases; unmatched junction bases: 8. Per the germline V gene, CDR1 is SGDLS and CDR2 is YYNGEE. The CDR3 spans 16 residues. The DNA for the CDR3 is TGTGCCAGCAGCGCGACTAGCGGGAGACCCCAGGAGACCCAGTACTTC. It translates to CASSATSGRPQETQYF.

In its sample, this clone was seen a few times. The rearrangement joins TRBV2 to TRBJ2-7; the D gene is possibly TRBD1 (5 bases). The germline CDR1 and CDR2 sequences are SNHLY and FYNNEI. The V end was cut by 2 bases, the J end by 7 bases, with 27 bases between. The CDR3 runs 18 residues. Here the CDR3 DNA reads TGTGCCAGCAGTGAAAATTCCCCCCGCAGGGCGTTTCTTTGGGAGCAGTACTTC. Residues: CASSENSPRRAFLWEQYF.

This clone was found a few times. The V gene is TRBV6-6, the J gene TRBJ2-3; a weak D match, TRBD1 (5 bases). Germline V CDR1 and CDR2: MNHNY, SVGAGI (reference sequence). This CDR3 region has 15 residues. V shed 5 bases and J shed 3 bases, with 15 bases lying between them. DNA for the CDR3: TGTGCCAGCAGTAACATCAACAGGTTGACAGATACGCAGTATTTT. Residues: CASSNINRLTDTQYF.

The sample holds a few counts of this clone. As DNA, the CDR3 is TGCAGCGCGGGGTTGGAGTCGAGCTCCTACGAGCAGTACTTC. It yields the protein CSAGLESSSYEQYF. J is TRBJ2-7 and V is TRBV29-1, with a possible D match to TRBD2 (5 bases). CDR3 length: 14 residues. Germline V CDR1 and CDR2: SQVTM, ANQGSEA. The V and J ends lost 7 bases and 0 bases respectively, with 16 bases between them.

CDR3 region: CASSPDRVGLYEQYF. CDR3 sequence (DNA): TGTGCCAGCAGCCCTGACAGGGTAGGCCTCTACGAGCAGTACTTC. This sequence joins TRBV2 and TRBJ2-7; 7 nucleotides match TRBD1. The length of the CDR3 is 15 residues. Per germline, CDR1 SNHLY and CDR2 FYNNEI. V lost 6 bases and J lost 3; bases outside the gene matches: 11.

Only a few counts were recorded for this clone. This chain joins TRBV18 and TRBJ2-7; D is ambiguous. The CDR3 runs 14 residues. Germline V CDR1 and CDR2: KGHSH, LQKENI. V was trimmed by 3 bases and J by 3 bases, leaving 12 bases between them. CDR3 bases: TGTGCCAGCTCACCCTCTAATGGGGACTACGAGCAGTACTTC. As protein: CASSPSNGDYEQYF. Looking up the rest from reference TRBV18 and TRBJ2-7 gives the full variable domain: NAGVMQNPRHLVRRRGQEARLRCSPMKGHSHVYWYRQLPEEGLKFMVYLQKENIIDESGMPKERFSAEFPKEGPSILRIQQVVRGDSAAYFCASSPSNGDYEQYFGPGTRLTVT.

This clone showed up just a few times. J is TRBJ2-3 and V is TRBV7-9; D gene uncertain. This CDR3 comprises 12 residues. V lost 6 bases and J 5 bases, leaving 9 bases between the germline ends. Germline V gives CDR1 SEHNR, CDR2 FQNEAQ (reference sequence). The chain's CDR3 is CASRRAVDTQYF. CDR3 sequence (DNA): TGTGCCAGCAGGCGAGCCGTAGATACGCAGTATTTT.

The chain carries TRBV11-2 and TRBJ2-3; tentative D call: TRBD2 (5 bases). With 6 bases removed from V and 2 bases from J, the gap between germline ends came to 21 bases. The germline V gene encodes CDR1 SGHAT and CDR2 FQNNGV. This CDR3 has 17 amino acids. CDR3 loop: CASRLRVGRNPTDTQYF. The CDR3 DNA is TGTGCCAGCAGACTTAGAGTAGGGAGAAATCCCACAGATACGCAGTATTTT.

The chain uses TRBV7-8 and TRBJ2-5; D is tentatively TRBD1 or TRBD2 (5 bases each). The closer fit of TRBJ2-7 to the DNA end suggests the J call may be wrong. The CDR3 is made up of 12 amino acids. Germline CDR1 SGHVS, CDR2 FQNEAQ. Written as DNA, the CDR3 is TGTGCCAGCAGCCCCGTGGGGGTCGAGCAGTACTTC. Its protein is CASSPVGVEQYF.

V usage is TRBV10-3 and J usage is TRBJ1-1; D unresolved. The CDR3 is 12 residues long. The germline gives CDR1 ENHRY, CDR2 SYGVKD. V lost 4 bases to trimming and J lost 7 bases, with 10 bases between them. CDR3 protein: CAISALGSEAFF. DNA for the CDR3: TGTGCCATCAGTGCTCTAGGGAGTGAAGCTTTCTTT.

This clone has just a few counts. The rearrangement uses TRBV6-5 and TRBJ2-3; 9 bases are shared with TRBD1. The CDR3 is made up of 15 amino acids. CDR1 MNHEY and CDR2 SVGAGI come from the germline V gene. V trimming: 6 bases; J trimming: 3 bases; junction bases outside the gene matches: 7. CDR3 region: CASRPRDRVTDTQYF. CDR3 in DNA: TGTGCCAGCAGGCCACGGGACAGGGTAACAGATACGCAGTATTTT.

The chain is built from TRBV5-1 and TRBJ1-4; 8 nucleotides align to TRBD1. Germline CDR1 and CDR2: SGHRS and YFSETQ. J lost 8 bases, V lost 0 bases, and 15 bases had no gene match. The CDR3 runs to 18 residues. The CDR3 nucleotides are TGCGCCAGCAGCTTGGTCCCTCCGGACAGGGATCGCAAGGAAAAACTGTTTTTT. Translating gives CASSLVPPDRDRKEKLFF.